The rows below give T cell receptor beta chains drawn from one sample of a study of blood T cells in healthy people across ages. TCRdb used MiXCR to reprocess the 5' RACE reads, holding one entry per CDR3 protein. The repertoire holds around 2 million distinct CDR3 sequences, approximately 39% seen once, with around 23% in the top ten. Sample: blood. These receptors all stem from a human donor in good health. CDR3s include the opening cysteine and the closing phenylalanine or tryptophan. A D gene is named only where the DNA matches it firmly. Where a row states a size, it is once, few, many or the class of an expanded clone; other rows omit it.

abundance	j_gene	d_gene	v_gene	len	CDR3nt	CDR3aa
NA	TRBJ1-5	NA	TRBV5-5	15	TGTGCCAGCAGCTTGTTCCTCGGGGGCAATCAGCCCCAGCATTTT	CASSLFLGGNQPQHF
once	TRBJ2-2	NA	TRBV5-1	14	TGCGCCAGCAGTTACACAGCGAACACCGGGGAGCTGTTTTTT	CASSYTANTGELFF
few	TRBJ2-6	NA	TRBV28	14	TGTGCCACCGACGACAGCTCTGGGGCCAACGTCCTGACTTTC	CATDDSSGANVLTF
NA	TRBJ1-5	TRBD1	TRBV29-1	14	TGCAGCGTCGTGGACAGGGGGCGAGATCAGCCCCAGCATTTT	CSVVDRGRDQPQHF
many	TRBJ2-7	NA	TRBV20-1	12	TGCAGTGCTACCAGGACAAGCTACGAGCAGTACTTC	CSATRTSYEQYF
NA	TRBJ2-7	TRBD1	TRBV28	15	TGTGCCAGCAGTTCAACGTGGACAGGGGTCTCCGAGCAGTACTTC	CASSSTWTGVSEQYF
few	TRBJ2-6	NA	TRBV6-5	16	TGTGCCAGCAGTTACAAGGGACCGCTTGTGGCCAACGTCCTGACTTTC	CASSYKGPLVANVLTF
NA	TRBJ1-1	NA	TRBV9	17	TGTGCCAGCAGTACCACTCAAAATCAGGGCCGGAACACTGAAGCTTTCTTT	CASSTTQNQGRNTEAFF
few	TRBJ1-4	NA	TRBV10-3	14	TGTGCCATCAGTGAGTCCAGGCGGAATGAAAAACTGTTTTTT	CAISESRRNEKLFF
NA	TRBJ2-5	NA	TRBV12-3/TRBV12-4	14	TGTGCCAGCAGTCCCGTGGCAGGGCCAGAGACCCAGTACTTC	CASSPVAGPETQYF
few	TRBJ2-3	TRBD2	TRBV20-1	11	TGCAGTGCTAGTACTAGCGGGGTTCAGTATTTT	CSASTSGVQYF
NA	TRBJ2-1	NA	TRBV6-5	11	TGTGCCAGCAGTACGCAGGGCGAGCAGTTCTTC	CASSTQGEQFF
once	TRBJ2-1	NA	TRBV20-1	15	TGCAGTGCTACACGGACCAGCAGCGTCTACAATGAGCAGTTCTTC	CSATRTSSVYNEQFF
NA	TRBJ2-7	TRBD2	TRBV6-5	14	TGTGCCAGCAGTTCCAACGGGGGGTTGTACGAGCAGTACTTC	CASSSNGGLYEQYF
NA	TRBJ2-6	NA	TRBV19	18	TGTGCCAGTAATACTAGGAAAGGGAAGAGCTCTGGGGCCAACGTCCTGACTTTC	CASNTRKGKSSGANVLTF
NA	TRBJ1-4	NA	TRBV7-2	15	TGTGCCAGCAGCTTAACGTGGGGGGCTAATGAAAAACTGTTTTTT	CASSLTWGANEKLFF
few	TRBJ2-7	TRBD2	TRBV7-2	16	TGTGCCAGCAGCTTAGGACTAGCGGGGGGGCTTGACGAGCAGTACTTC	CASSLGLAGGLDEQYF
few	TRBJ2-1	TRBD2	TRBV12-3/TRBV12-4	16	TGTGCCAGCAGTTTACAGGGGACTAGCGGGAAGAATGAGCAGTTCTTC	CASSLQGTSGKNEQFF
few	TRBJ2-7	NA	TRBV6-5	14	TGTGCCAGCAGCCCCTTCGGGTCCATTTACGAGCAGTACTTC	CASSPFGSIYEQYF
few	TRBJ2-3	NA	TRBV11-2	15	TGTGCCAGCAGCCCTTCTACCTGGTGGCCAGATACGCAGTATTTT	CASSPSTWWPDTQYF
few	TRBJ1-1	NA	TRBV12-3/TRBV12-4	14	TGTGCCAGCAAGAACCCGGAGGGTCGCACTGAAGCTTTCTTT	CASKNPEGRTEAFF
NA	TRBJ2-3	NA	TRBV5-1	15	TGCGCCAGCAGCTGGACGGTCATAGGCACAGATACGCAGTATTTT	CASSWTVIGTDTQYF
NA	TRBJ2-7	NA	TRBV3-1	14	TGTGCCAGCAGCCAAGCGGCCCTTGGAGGGGAGCAGTACTTC	CASSQAALGGEQYF
few	TRBJ2-3	NA	TRBV29-1	12	TGCAGCGGGGAAACGGGCACAGATACGCAGTATTTT	CSGETGTDTQYF
many	TRBJ2-3	NA	TRBV29-1	14	TGCAGCGTGCCGGGACTCCGCGTCCCCCGCGCGCAGTATTTT	CSVPGLRVPRAQYF
NA	TRBJ2-5	NA	TRBV27	14	TGTGCCAGCAGTTTAAGCACACACCAAGAGACCCAGTACTTC	CASSLSTHQETQYF
NA	TRBJ1-2	NA	TRBV12-3/TRBV12-4	13	TGTGCCAGCAGTTCCTCATCTAACTATGGCTACACCTTC	CASSSSSNYGYTF
NA	TRBJ2-5	TRBD2	TRBV7-2	17	TGTGCCAGCAGCTTATTCCCCCGACTAGCGGGCCAAGAGACCCAGTACTTC	CASSLFPRLAGQETQYF
many	TRBJ1-2	NA	TRBV2	11	TGTGCCAGCATGGACAACTATGGCTACACCTTC	CASMDNYGYTF
NA	TRBJ2-1	NA	TRBV6-2/TRBV6-3	12	TGTGCCAGCAGTGCTCGCGAAAATGAGCAGTTCTTC	CASSARENEQFF
many	TRBJ2-7	TRBD1	TRBV29-1	14	TGCAGCGTTGAGGGGACAGGGGCGAACTACGAGCAGTACTTC	CSVEGTGANYEQYF
few	TRBJ2-7	TRBD2	TRBV20-1	19	TGCAGTGCTTTGGGAGGGGGACTAGCGGGGGCTCTGGGGGCCTACGAGCAGTACTTC	CSALGGGLAGALGAYEQYF
NA	TRBJ2-7	TRBD2	TRBV20-1	14	TGCAGTGCAAAGCGGGGGGGCAATGATCACGAGCAGTACTTC	CSAKRGGNDHEQYF
NA	TRBJ2-5	TRBD2	TRBV7-3	14	TGTGCCAGCAGCCACCGGGGGGAGGGAGAGACCCGGTACTTC	CASSHRGEGETRYF
NA	TRBJ1-2	NA	TRBV5-6	14	TGTGCCAGCAGCTTTCTACAAGCTAACTATGGCTACACCTTC	CASSFLQANYGYTF
NA	TRBJ1-6	TRBD1	TRBV18	16	TGTGCCAGCATGGGACAGGGGGATTTCCGCAGCTCACCCCTCCACTTT	CASMGQGDFRSSPLHF
many	TRBJ2-5	NA	TRBV7-2	13	TGTGCCAGCAGCTTAGTCCGATTGGAGACCCAGTACTTC	CASSLVRLETQYF
few	TRBJ1-2	NA	TRBV10-3	14	TGTGCCATCAGTGAGTCGAGGGAATTCTATGGCTACACCTTC	CAISESREFYGYTF
NA	TRBJ2-7	NA	TRBV12-3/TRBV12-4	11	TGTGCCAGCGGATCAGGGTACGAGCAGTACTTC	CASGSGYEQYF
few	TRBJ1-2	NA	TRBV6-2/TRBV6-3	15	TGTGCCAGCACCCCGGGACAAACTACAATTTATGGCTACACCTTC	CASTPGQTTIYGYTF
NA	TRBJ2-1	NA	TRBV12-3/TRBV12-4	15	TGTGCCAGCAGTTCGTATGGGGATACCTACAATGAGCAGTTCTTC	CASSSYGDTYNEQFF
NA	TRBJ2-7	NA	TRBV7-3	14	TGTGCCAGCAGCTTAACTGGGTACTCCTACGAGCTGTACTTC	CASSLTGYSYELYF
NA	TRBJ1-2	TRBD1	TRBV6-5	15	TGTGCCAGCACCGACGGGGGACAGCCCCGGTGGGGCTACACCTTC	CASTDGGQPRWGYTF
few	TRBJ2-7	NA	TRBV5-1	14	TGCGCCAGCAGCGGGGACGACCTCCCCTACGAGCAGTACTTC	CASSGDDLPYEQYF
few	TRBJ2-7	TRBD1	TRBV2	15	TGTGCCAGCAGTGAGAGGACAGGAGGCTCCTACGAGCAGTACTTC	CASSERTGGSYEQYF
few	TRBJ1-1	NA	TRBV29-1	12	TGCAGCGTTGAAGGTCAGGGGCCCGAAGCTTTCTTT	CSVEGQGPEAFF
NA	TRBJ2-5	TRBD2	TRBV6-2/TRBV6-3	14	TGTGCCAGCAGAGTAGCGGGGGGAGTAAATGAGCAGTACTTC	CASRVAGGVNEQYF
NA	TRBJ1-2	NA	TRBV2	15	TGTGCCAGCAGTGAACAGGGACCGGGTGACTATGGCTACACCTTC	CASSEQGPGDYGYTF
NA	TRBJ2-5	TRBD1	TRBV10-3	14	TGTGCCCTCAGTGGGACAGGATCCCAAGAGACCCAGTACTTC	CALSGTGSQETQYF
NA	TRBJ2-3	TRBD2	TRBV7-3	16	TGTGCCAGCAGCCGAGGTGGCGGGGGGGCTTCATATACGCAGTATTTT	CASSRGGGGASYTQYF